Listed below are T cell receptor beta chains from one sample, sequenced in a study of vaccination effects on CD4 cells after COVID-19. The data were produced by immunoSEQ multiplex PCR, yet TCRdb's version contains in-frame clones alone and is incomplete. Of around 59,000 clones listed, approximately 78% are singletons. These receptors' antigens are unknown. Specimen: CD4+ T cells from PBMCs cultured with HCoV-OC43 spike peptides, collected after COVID-19 vaccination. These receptors were collected from a human donor who received a COVID-19 vaccine. Both conserved end residues are part of each CDR3. D genes are given only for firm matches. Clone size appears in some rows only: once, few, many, or a class for an expanded clone.

V gene	J gene	D gene	clone size	CDR3 DNA	CDR3 protein
TRBV3-1/TRBV3-2	TRBJ1-2	.	.	TGTGCCAGCAGTTTTCTAGGGGCAGGGGTAAAGGGCTACACCTTC	CASSFLGAGVKGYTF
TRBV20-1	TRBJ1-2	.	.	TGCAGTGCTAGTGAGGCAGGGAACTATGGCTACACCTTC	CSASEAGNYGYTF
TRBV5-1	TRBJ2-5	.	.	TGCGCCAGCAGCTCCTCCGAAGAGACCCAGTACTTC	CASSSSEETQYF
TRBV10-3	TRBJ2-5	TRBD1	.	TGTGCCATCAGTGAGGGGACAGACCAAGAGACCCAGTACTTC	CAISEGTDQETQYF
TRBV18	TRBJ1-4	.	.	TGTGCCAGCTCACCACGCCTAGAAGGGGAAAAACTGTTTTTT	CASSPRLEGEKLFF
TRBV29-1	TRBJ2-5	TRBD1	few	TGCAGCGTAGTTCGACAGGGGGAGACCCAGTACTTC	CSVVRQGETQYF
TRBV2	TRBJ2-1	TRBD1	.	TGTGCCAGCATTCCGGGACAGGGGAAGGGGGAGCAGTTCTTC	CASIPGQGKGEQFF
TRBV7-3	TRBJ1-1	.	few	TGTGCCAGCAGCCTCCGAGGGGCCACTGAAGCTTTCTTT	CASSLRGATEAFF
TRBV25-1	TRBJ1-4	.	.	TGTGCCAGCAGAGGGCAGGGTCATGAAAAACTGTTTTTT	CASRGQGHEKLFF
TRBV30	TRBJ1-1	.	once	TGTGCCTGGAGTGGGACAGTAATGAACACTGAAGCTTTCTTT	CAWSGTVMNTEAFF
TRBV24-1	TRBJ2-3	.	.	TGTGCCACCAGTCCCCTAGGACTTACGCAGTATTTT	CATSPLGLTQYF
TRBV24-1	TRBJ2-5	.	.	TGTGCCACCAGTGATCCCCCAGGGGAGACCCAGTACTTC	CATSDPPGETQYF
TRBV4-3	TRBJ1-2	TRBD1	.	TGCGCCAGCAGCCAAGAATCCGGGACAGGGGTGGGTGGCTACACCTTC	CASSQESGTGVGGYTF
TRBV19	TRBJ1-5	TRBD1	few	TGTGCCAGTAGTCTACAGCAGGGGGCGTATCAGCCCCAGCATTTT	CASSLQQGAYQPQHF
TRBV6-4	TRBJ1-5	.	.	TGTGCCAGCAGTGACCGGGGTGGTAATCAGCCCCAGCATTTT	CASSDRGGNQPQHF
TRBV14	TRBJ1-4	TRBD1	.	TGTGCCAGCAGTCGACAGGGCGGGGAAAAACTGTTTTTT	CASSRQGGEKLFF
TRBV5-1	TRBJ1-2	.	.	TGCGCCAGCAGCGCGGGTCCTAACTATGGCTACACCTTC	CASSAGPNYGYTF